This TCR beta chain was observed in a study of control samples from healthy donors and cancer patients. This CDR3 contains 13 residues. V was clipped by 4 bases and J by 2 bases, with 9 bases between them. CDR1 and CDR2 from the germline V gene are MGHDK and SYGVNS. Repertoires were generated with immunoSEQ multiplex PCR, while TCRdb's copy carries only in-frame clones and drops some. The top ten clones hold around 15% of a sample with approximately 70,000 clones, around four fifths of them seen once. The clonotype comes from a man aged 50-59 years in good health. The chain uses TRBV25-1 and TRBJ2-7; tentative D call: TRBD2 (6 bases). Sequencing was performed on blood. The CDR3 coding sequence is TGTGCCAGCAGTGTCCTAGCGACCTACGAGCAGTACTTC. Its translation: CASSVLATYEQYF.